This T cell receptor beta chain emerged from a study of OX40 agonist ivuxolimab in advanced cancers. Findings and caveats of the study: CD4+ and CD8+ blood T cells expanded clonally by week 6 at 0.1 to 3.0 mg/kg.

Concerning this clone: Its matching antigen is unknown.

Trimming took 4 bases from V and 2 from J, leaving 15 bases between them. There are 15 residues in the CDR3. Germline loops: CDR1 MGHRA, CDR2 YSYEKL. TCRdb's table, derived via immunoSEQ multiplex PCR, lists solely in-frame clones and lacks some. The sample has some 37,000 clones; roughly three quarters are singletons. Sequences were derived from CD4+ or CD8+ T cells sorted from blood, sampled in a trial of the OX40 agonist ivuxolimab. This rearrangement joins TRBV4-1 to TRBJ2-7; tentatively, D is TRBD1 or TRBD2 (5 bases each). The sequence derives from an adult with an advanced solid tumor such as melanoma, head and neck, liver or kidney cancer. The CDR3 nucleotides are TGCGCCAGCAGCCTACCTGGGACCGCCGCCTACGAGCAGTACTTC. Its translation: CASSLPGTAAYEQYF.